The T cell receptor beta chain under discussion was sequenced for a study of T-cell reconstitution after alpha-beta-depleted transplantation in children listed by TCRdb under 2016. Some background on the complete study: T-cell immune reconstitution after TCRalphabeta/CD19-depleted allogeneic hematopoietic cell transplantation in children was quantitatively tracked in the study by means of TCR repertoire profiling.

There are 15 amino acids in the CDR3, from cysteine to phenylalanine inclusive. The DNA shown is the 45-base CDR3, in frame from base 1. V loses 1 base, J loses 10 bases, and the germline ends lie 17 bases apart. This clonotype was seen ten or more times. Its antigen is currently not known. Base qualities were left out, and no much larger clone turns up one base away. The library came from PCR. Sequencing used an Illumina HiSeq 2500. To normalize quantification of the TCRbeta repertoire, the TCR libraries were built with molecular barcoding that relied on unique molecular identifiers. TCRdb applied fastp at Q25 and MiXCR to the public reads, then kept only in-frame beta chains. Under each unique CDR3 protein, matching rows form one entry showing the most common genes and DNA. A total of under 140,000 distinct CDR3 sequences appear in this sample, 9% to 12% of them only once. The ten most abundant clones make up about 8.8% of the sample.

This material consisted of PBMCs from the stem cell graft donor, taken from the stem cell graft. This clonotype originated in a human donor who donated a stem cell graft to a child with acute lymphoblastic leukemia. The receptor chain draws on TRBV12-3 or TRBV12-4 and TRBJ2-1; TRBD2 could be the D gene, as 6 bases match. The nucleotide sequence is TGTGCCAGCAGTTTAGGGACCGGGGGTGTCAACGAGCAGTTCTTC. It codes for CASSLGTGGVNEQFF.